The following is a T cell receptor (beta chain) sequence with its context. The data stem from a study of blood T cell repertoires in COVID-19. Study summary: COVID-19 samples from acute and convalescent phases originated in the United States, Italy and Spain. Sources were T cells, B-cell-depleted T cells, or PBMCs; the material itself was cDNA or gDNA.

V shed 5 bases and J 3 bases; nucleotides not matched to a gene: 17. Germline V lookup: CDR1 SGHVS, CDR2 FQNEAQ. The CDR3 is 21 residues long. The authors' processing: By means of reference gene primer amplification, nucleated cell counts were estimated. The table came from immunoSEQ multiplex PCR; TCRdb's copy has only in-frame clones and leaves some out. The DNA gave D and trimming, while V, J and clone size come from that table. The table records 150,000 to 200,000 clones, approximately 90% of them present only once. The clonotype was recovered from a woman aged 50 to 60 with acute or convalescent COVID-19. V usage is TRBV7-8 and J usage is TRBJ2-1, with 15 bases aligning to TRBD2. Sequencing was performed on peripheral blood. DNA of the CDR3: TGTGCCAGCAGCACCCTTTGGACTAGCGGGAGGGCATGGAACCTCTACAATGAGCAGTTCTTC. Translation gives CASSTLWTSGRAWNLYNEQFF.